This T cell receptor beta chain was obtained from a study of shared clonotypes between healthy human individuals (TCRdb year 2020). Describing the broader study: Two women and a few men aged 18 to 49 years were included in the cohort. For each donor, CD4 naive and CD4 memory were each given three plates, CD8 naive was given two plates, and CD8 memory was given one plate. To estimate repertoire size and how much clonotype sharing occurs between individuals, the study deeply sequenced the blood TCR repertoires of five healthy adults. Different laboratories and diverse techniques were used to prepare libraries and sequence TCR repertoires, to increase sequencing depth and limit assay-specific biases. Per donor, leukapheresis produced somewhere between about 0.8 and 9 billion PBMCs. The full study reports these points: Incomplete sequencing was indicated by rarefaction of sorted-subset datasets, despite the large sequencing depth. Sampling was limited to blood, and TCR repertoires in tissue likely differ from TCR repertoires in blood. Compared with non-shared clonotypes, clonotypes shared by all four sorted-subset donors had higher generation probabilities. The small number of donors limited the genetic and exposure-history diversity represented. Based on pairwise subsampling, the degree of clonotype sharing among donors was expected to be affected by sequencing depth. Naive subsets generally had larger estimated clonotype richness than memory subsets did. Approximately 5% of naive CD4, 3.5% of naive CD8, 2.3% of memory CD4, and less than 0.45% of memory CD8 clonotypes were shared across four donors.

TCR CDR3 regions were amplified from genomic DNA by multiplex PCR using the deep immunoSEQ assay. Extracted genomic DNA from each cell subset was distributed evenly across all wells of several immunoSEQ 96-well plates, and each plate was treated as a replicate. For sorted subsets, each replicate PCR was loaded with approximately 200 ng genomic DNA, equivalent to 32,000 or so T cell genomes. The purified libraries were quantified using a Qubit 3.0 fluorometer, sized with a Bioanalyzer 2100, and then quantified again using the KAPA Library Quantification kit. Every immunoSEQ 96-well plate was sequenced on a separate single-read 150-cycle Illumina NextSeq 550 flow cell. The authors processed their data as follows. The immunoSEQ output contained only junctional sequences without quality scores, so filtering could not match that applied to full-length reads. To assign V/J genes and CDR3, sequences were annotated using PyIR, a Python wrapper for IgBLAST v1.9, with IMGT germline references. Any read was removed if the V/J assignment was weak (E-value above 1e-6), the CDR3 was missing, or the read contained stop codons, out-of-frame junctions, or ambiguous translated residues. V3J clonotypes were defined as sequences sharing an identical inferred V gene, J gene, and CDR3 amino acid sequence. To compute the percentage overlap between repertoires, the number of shared unique clonotypes was divided by the size of the smaller repertoire. Repertoire richness was assessed with RTK rarefaction, the Chao1 estimator, and Recon v2.1 estimates of unobserved clonotypes. OLGA was used to compute generation probabilities for all TCRbeta clonotypes that the gDNA method yielded from a handful of donors. TCRdb's version of the immuneACCESS table is confined to in-frame rearrangements and falls short of the full clone set. An unresolved V gene accounts for under half of the shortfall where checked; the remainder is of unknown origin. The V and J calls and the clone size are those of that table, but D and trimming were determined from the DNA. The sample data list over 1.5 million clones, and under 99% of these were observed just once. The ten largest clonotypes hold about 0.45% of the sample.

Healthy HIV-negative adults with no recently reported acute infections or vaccinations were included as donors. All donors were Caucasian adults living in Nashville, Tennessee, USA. CD4+ T cells were enriched by magnetic negative selection, after which naive cells were positively selected on CD45RA and the negative fraction was taken as the memory subset. Blood was obtained by leukapheresis, after which PBMCs were separated by Ficoll-Histopaque density gradient centrifugation and cryopreserved in liquid nitrogen vapor phase. Analytical flow cytometry was used to check the purity and quantity of every magnetically sorted T cell population. Genomic DNA was isolated from each sorted fraction and quantified by UV absorbance on a Nanodrop 2000c. Concerning this clone: There is no known antigen for this receptor. The record has no base qualities; no much larger clone is one base away.

Sequenced input: naive CD4+ T cells sorted from blood. The sample's cell subset or site label, in plain terms: CD45RA+ positively selected. The clonotype comes from a man between 25 and 39 years old in good health.

The CDR3 protein is CASSLRWGHEQYF. The DNA sequence follows: TGTGCCAGCAGTCTCCGGTGGGGACACGAGCAGTACTTC. The V and J genes are TRBV6-5 and TRBJ2-7, with the D call perhaps TRBD1 or TRBD2, as 5 bases match in each case. V is pared back by 5 bases and J by 5 bases, with 13 bases lying between the germline termini. Including the terminal cysteine and phenylalanine, the CDR3 comprises 13 residues. Of the read, only the CDR3 DNA is kept; its 39 bases are in frame from base 1. CDR1 MNHEY and CDR2 SVGAGI were looked up in the germline V gene.